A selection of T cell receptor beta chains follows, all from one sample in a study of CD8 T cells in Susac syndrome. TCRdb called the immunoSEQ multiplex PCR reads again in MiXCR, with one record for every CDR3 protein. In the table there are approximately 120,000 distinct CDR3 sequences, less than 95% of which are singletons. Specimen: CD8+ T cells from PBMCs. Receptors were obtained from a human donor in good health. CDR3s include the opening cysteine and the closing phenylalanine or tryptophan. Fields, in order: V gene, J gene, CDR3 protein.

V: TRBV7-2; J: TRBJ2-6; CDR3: CASSLLGPGANVLTF
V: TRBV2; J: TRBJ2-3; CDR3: CASSDPRGTTDTQYF
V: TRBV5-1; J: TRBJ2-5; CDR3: CASSLSRDRVMETQYF
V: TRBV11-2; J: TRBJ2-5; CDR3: CASSPMVPQYF
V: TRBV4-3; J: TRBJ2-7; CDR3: CASSQRTRGSYEQYF
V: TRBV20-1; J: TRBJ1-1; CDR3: CSARGISRGDTEAFF
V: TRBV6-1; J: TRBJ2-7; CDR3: CASSRGGDAVFSYEQYF
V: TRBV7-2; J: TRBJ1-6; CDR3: CASSLPGQGNSPLHF
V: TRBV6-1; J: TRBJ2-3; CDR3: CASSLGQRSTDTQYF
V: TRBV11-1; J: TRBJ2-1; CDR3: CASSLPRNEQFF
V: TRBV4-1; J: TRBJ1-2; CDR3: CASSQTTGNYGYTF
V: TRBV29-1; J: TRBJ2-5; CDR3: CSVDGPGQETQYF
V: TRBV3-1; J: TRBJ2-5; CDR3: CASRLTSTGETQYF
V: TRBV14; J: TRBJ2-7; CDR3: CASSQEMFLDEQYF
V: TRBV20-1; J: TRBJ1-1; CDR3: CSARAPEGQGTEAFF
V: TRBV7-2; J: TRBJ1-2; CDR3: CASSRTGTSGYTF
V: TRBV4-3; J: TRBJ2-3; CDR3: CASSQDPSSGGTDTQYF
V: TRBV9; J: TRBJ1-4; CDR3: CASSKGQGNEKLFF
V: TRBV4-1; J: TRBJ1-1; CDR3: CASGGGPGTEAFF
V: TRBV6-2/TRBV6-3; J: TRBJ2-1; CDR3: CASSGSGTSGNEQFF
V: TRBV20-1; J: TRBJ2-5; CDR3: CSASSGTFQETQYF
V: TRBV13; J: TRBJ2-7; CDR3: CASSSGTWDNEQYF
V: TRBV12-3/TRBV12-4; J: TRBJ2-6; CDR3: CASTAGTESGANVLTF
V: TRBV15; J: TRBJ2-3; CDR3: CATSRDDGGLASDTQYF
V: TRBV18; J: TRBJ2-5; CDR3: CASSPQQGSETQYF
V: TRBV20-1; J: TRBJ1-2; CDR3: CSARDPRQGDYGYTF
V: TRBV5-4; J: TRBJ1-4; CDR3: CASSPTGAGANEKLFF
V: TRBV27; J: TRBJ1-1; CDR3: CASSLRLGRRDTEAFF
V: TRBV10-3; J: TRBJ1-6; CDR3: CAISPRQGEFTPLHF
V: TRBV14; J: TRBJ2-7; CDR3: CASSSNDRDRAYEQYF
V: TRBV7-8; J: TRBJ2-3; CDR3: CASSSGGRDTQYF
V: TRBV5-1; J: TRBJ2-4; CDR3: CASSSPRDSLVQYF
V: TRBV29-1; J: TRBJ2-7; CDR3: CSALTDTYEQYF
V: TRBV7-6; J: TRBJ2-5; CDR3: CASSPPYGETQYF
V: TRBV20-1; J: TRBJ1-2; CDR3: CSASGGGAGYGYTF
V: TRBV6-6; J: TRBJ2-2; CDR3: CASSHPNRGGGELFF
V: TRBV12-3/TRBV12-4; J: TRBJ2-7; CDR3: CASSPLPYEQYF